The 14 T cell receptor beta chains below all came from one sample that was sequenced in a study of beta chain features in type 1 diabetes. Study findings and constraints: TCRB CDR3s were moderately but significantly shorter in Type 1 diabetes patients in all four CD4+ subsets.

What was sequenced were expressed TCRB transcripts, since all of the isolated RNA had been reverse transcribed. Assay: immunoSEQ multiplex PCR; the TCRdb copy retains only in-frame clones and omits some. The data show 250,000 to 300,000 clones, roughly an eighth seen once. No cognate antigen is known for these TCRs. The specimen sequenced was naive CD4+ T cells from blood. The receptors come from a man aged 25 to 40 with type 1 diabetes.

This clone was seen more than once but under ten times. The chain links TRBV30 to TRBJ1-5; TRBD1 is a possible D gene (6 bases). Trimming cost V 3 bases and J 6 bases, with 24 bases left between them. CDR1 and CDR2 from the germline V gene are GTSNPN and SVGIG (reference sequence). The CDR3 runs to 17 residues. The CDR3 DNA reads TGTGCCTGGAGCGACTACGTACAGGGAATTGGCAGTCAGCCCCAGCATTTT. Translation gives CAWSDYVQGIGSQPQHF.

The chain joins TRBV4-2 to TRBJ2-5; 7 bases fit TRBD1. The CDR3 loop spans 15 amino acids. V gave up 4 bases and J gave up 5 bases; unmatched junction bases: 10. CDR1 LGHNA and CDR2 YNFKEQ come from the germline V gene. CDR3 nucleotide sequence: TGTGCCAGCAGCCTTGGGAGACAGGGTAGGGAGACCCAGTACTTC. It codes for CASSLGRQGRETQYF.

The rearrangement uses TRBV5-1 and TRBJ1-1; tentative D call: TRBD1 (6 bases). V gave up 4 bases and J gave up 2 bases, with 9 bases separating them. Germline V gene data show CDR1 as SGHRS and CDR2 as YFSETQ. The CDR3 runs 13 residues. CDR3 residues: CASSKQGNTEAFF. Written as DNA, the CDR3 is TGCGCCAGCAGCAAACAGGGTAACACTGAAGCTTTCTTT.

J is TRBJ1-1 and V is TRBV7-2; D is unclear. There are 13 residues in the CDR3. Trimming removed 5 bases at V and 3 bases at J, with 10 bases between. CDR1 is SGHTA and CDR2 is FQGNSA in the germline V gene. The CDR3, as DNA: TGTGCCAGCAGCCCGGGAGGCCACACTGAAGCTTTCTTT. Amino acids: CASSPGGHTEAFF. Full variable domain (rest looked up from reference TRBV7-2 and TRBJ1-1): GAGVSQSPSNKVTEKGKDVELRCDPISGHTALYWYRQSLGQGLEFLIYFQGNSAPDKSGLPSDRFSAERTGGSVSTLTIQRTQQEDSAVYLCASSPGGHTEAFFGQGTRLTVV.

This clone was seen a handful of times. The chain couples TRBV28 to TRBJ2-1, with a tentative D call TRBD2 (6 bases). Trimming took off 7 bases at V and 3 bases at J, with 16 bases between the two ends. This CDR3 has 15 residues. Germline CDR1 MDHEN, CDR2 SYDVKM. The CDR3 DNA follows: TGTGCCAGCACCAGAACCGGGACTTACTACAATGAGCAGTTCTTC. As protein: CASTRTGTYYNEQFF.

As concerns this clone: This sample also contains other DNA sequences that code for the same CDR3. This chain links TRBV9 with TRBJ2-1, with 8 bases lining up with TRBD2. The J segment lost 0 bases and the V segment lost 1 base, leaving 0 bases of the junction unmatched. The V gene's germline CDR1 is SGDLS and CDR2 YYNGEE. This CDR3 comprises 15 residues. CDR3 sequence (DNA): TGTGCCAGCAGCGTAACTAGCGGCTCCTACAATGAGCAGTTCTTC. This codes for CASSVTSGSYNEQFF.

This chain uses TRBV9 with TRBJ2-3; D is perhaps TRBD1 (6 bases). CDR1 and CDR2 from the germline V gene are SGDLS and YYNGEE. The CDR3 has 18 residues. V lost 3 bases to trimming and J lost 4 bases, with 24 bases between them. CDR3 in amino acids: CASSGLDRTAGVADTQYF. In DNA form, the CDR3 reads TGTGCCAGCAGCGGCCTTGACCGGACAGCCGGGGTAGCAGATACGCAGTATTTT.

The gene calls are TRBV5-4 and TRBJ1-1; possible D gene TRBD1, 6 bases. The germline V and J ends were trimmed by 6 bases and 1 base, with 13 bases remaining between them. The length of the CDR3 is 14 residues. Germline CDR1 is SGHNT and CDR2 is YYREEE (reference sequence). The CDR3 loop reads CASTTTGGNTEAFF. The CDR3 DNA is TGTGCCAGCACCACGACAGGAGGGAACACTGAAGCTTTCTTT.

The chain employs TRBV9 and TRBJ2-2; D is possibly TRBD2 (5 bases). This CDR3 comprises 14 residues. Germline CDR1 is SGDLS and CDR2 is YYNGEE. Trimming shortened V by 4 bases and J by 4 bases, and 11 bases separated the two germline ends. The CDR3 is CASSLGGLTGELFF. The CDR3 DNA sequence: TGTGCCAGCAGCCTAGGAGGTCTCACCGGGGAGCTGTTTTTT.

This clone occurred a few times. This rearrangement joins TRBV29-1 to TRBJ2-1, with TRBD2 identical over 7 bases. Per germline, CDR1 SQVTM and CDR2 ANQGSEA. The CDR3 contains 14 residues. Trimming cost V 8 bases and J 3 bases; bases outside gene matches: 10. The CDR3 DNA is TGCAGCCTAGACAGAGCGGGGAGCTACAATGAGCAGTTCTTC. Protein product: CSLDRAGSYNEQFF.

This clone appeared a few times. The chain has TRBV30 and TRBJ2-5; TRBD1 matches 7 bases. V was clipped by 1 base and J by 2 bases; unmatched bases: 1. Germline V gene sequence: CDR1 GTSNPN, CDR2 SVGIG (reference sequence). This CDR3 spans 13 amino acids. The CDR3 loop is CAWSGGQQETQYF. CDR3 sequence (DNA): TGTGCCTGGAGTGGGGGACAGCAAGAGACCCAGTACTTC.

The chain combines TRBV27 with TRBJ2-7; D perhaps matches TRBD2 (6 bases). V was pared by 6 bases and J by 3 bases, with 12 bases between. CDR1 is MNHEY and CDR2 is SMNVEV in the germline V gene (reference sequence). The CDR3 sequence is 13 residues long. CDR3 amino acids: CASSSWEDYEQYF. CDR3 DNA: TGTGCCAGCAGCTCCTGGGAGGACTACGAGCAGTACTTC.

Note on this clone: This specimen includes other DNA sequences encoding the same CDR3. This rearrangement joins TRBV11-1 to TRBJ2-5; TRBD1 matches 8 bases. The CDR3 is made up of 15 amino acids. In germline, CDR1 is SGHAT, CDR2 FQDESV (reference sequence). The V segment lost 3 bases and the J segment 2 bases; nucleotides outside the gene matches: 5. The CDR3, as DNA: TGTGCCAGCAGCTTGGACAGGGTGACTCAAGAGACCCAGTACTTC. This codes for CASSLDRVTQETQYF. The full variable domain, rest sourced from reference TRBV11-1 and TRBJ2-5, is EAEVAQSPRYKITEKSQAVAFWCDPISGHATLYWYRQILGQGPELLVQFQDESVVDDSQLPKDRFSAERLKGVDSTLKIQPAELGDSAMYLCASSLDRVTQETQYFGPGTRLLVL.

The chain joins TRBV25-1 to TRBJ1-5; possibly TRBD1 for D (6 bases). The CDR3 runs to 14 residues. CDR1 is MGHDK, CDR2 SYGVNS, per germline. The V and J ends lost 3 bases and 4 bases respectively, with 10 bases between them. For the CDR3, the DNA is TGTGCCAGCAGTGATAACAGGGTGAATCAGCCCCAGCATTTT. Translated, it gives CASSDNRVNQPQHF.